The 2 T cell receptor beta chains listed next were all sequenced from one sample in a study of CDR3 diversity in severe acne. TCRdb passed the PCR reads through MiXCR, listing each CDR3 protein once. The sample holds more than 80,000 distinct CDR3 sequences; 45% to 50% are singletons and the top ten take about 9.9%. What was sequenced was blood. The receptors derive from a male donor with severe acne vulgaris.

A single count supports this clonotype. J is TRBJ2-3 and V is TRBV30; TRBD1 agrees at 12 bases. The CDR3 spans 13 residues. CDR1 and CDR2 (germline): GTSNPN, SVGIG (reference sequence). The junction had 13 bases not matched to a gene; V was cut back by 7 bases and J by 14 bases. DNA of the CDR3: TGTGCCTCAACCGGGACAGGGGGCGGATCGTGGTATTTT. Its protein is CASTGTGGGSWYF.

The chain carries TRBV10-2 and TRBJ1-5, with D uncertain. In germline, CDR1 is WSHSY, CDR2 SAAADI. V lost 3 bases and J lost 5, with 11 bases in between. This CDR3 comprises 14 residues. The CDR3 loop is CASSDEGYYQPQHF. The CDR3 DNA reads as TGCGCCAGCAGTGACGAGGGTTACTATCAGCCCCAGCATTTT.